The rows below give T cell receptor beta chains drawn from one sample of a study of blood T cell repertoires in COVID-19. Only in-frame clones appear in the TCRdb table, and some are missing; sequencing was by immunoSEQ multiplex PCR. The data contain around 80,000 clones, less than 90% of them singletons. The sequenced material came from peripheral blood. These receptors were taken from a man aged 50 to 59 with COVID-19, enrolled during active disease. Each CDR3 is given with its conserved first and last residue. The order of the fields is J gene, clone size, V gene, D gene, CDR3 DNA, CDR3 protein. The D gene is left open where the match is weak. Some rows have no size entry. The others give once, few or many, or a class for an expanded clone.

TRBJ2-2 | . | TRBV7-3 | . | TGTGCCAGCAGCTTACTTCCGGGACAGAACACCGGGGAGCTGTTTTTT | CASSLLPGQNTGELFF
TRBJ1-6 | . | TRBV6-5 | . | TGTGCCAGCAGGGGAGGGGTGTATAATTCACCCCTCCACTTT | CASRGGVYNSPLHF
TRBJ2-1 | few | TRBV30 | TRBD1 | TGTGCCTGGAGAGCCGGGGCAGGGGGTTACAATGAGCAGTTCTTC | CAWRAGAGGYNEQFF
TRBJ2-1 | . | TRBV29-1 | TRBD2 | TGCAGCGTTCGGGTCTGGGGGCTAGCGGGTCGGAACTCCTACAATGAGCAGTTCTTC | CSVRVWGLAGRNSYNEQFF
TRBJ2-3 | . | TRBV28 | TRBD2 | TGTGCCAGCAGTGTCGGTAGCGGGGCCAGCACAGATACGCAGTATTTT | CASSVGSGASTDTQYF
TRBJ1-2 | . | TRBV4-1 | TRBD1 | TGCGCCAGCAGCCAAGCCGAGGGACAGGGTGACTATGGCTACACCTTC | CASSQAEGQGDYGYTF
TRBJ2-5 | . | TRBV19 | TRBD1 | TGTGCCAGCGGGACAGGTATTTTGGAGACCCAGTACTTC | CASGTGILETQYF
TRBJ1-4 | few | TRBV27 | . | TGTGCCAGCAGTTACCTTAACGGAGACGAGGAAAAACTGTTTTTT | CASSYLNGDEEKLFF
TRBJ1-1 | . | TRBV7-9 | TRBD1 | TGTGCCAGCAGCTTAAACATAGGCAGGGGGGACACTGAAGCTTTCTTT | CASSLNIGRGDTEAFF
TRBJ2-5 | . | TRBV4-1 | . | TGCGCCAGCAGCCAAGCGGCGACAGGCTTAGAGACCCAGTACTTC | CASSQAATGLETQYF
TRBJ1-5 | . | TRBV2 | TRBD1 | TGTGCCAGCAGTACTGGACAGGCATCAGGCCAGCCCCAGCATTTT | CASSTGQASGQPQHF
TRBJ1-1 | . | TRBV10-3 | . | TGTGCCATCACCCCCGGGACTGCGAACACTGAAGCTTTCTTT | CAITPGTANTEAFF
TRBJ2-5 | . | TRBV19 | TRBD1 | TGTGCCAGTACCCCCGGACAGGGGGCGGGAGAGACCCAGTACTTC | CASTPGQGAGETQYF
TRBJ2-3 | once | TRBV7-3 | . | TGTGCCAGCAGCTCCCGGTCGGGTAGAGCGGGTAGTACCACAGATACGCAGTATTTT | CASSSRSGRAGSTTDTQYF
TRBJ1-1 | . | TRBV25-1 | . | TGTGCCAGCAGTGATAACACAGGCACTGAAGCTTTCTTT | CASSDNTGTEAFF
TRBJ2-1 | . | TRBV19 | TRBD2 | TGTGCCAGTAGAATAGCGGGAGGGAGCGATGAGCAGTTCTTC | CASRIAGGSDEQFF
TRBJ2-1 | . | TRBV5-1 | TRBD2 | TGCGCCAGCAGCCGGGGACTAGCGGGAGGTTACAATGAGCAGTTCTTC | CASSRGLAGGYNEQFF
TRBJ2-1 | once | TRBV5-1 | TRBD2 | TGCGCCAGCAGATACCCTAGCGGGAGAGGATCGACTGAGCAGTTCTTC | CASRYPSGRGSTEQFF
TRBJ2-7 | . | TRBV28 | TRBD1 | TGTGCCAGCAGCAGGACAGGGGGCATCTACGAGCAGTACTTC | CASSRTGGIYEQYF
TRBJ2-5 | . | TRBV6-5 | TRBD2 | TGTGCCAGCAGTCCCCTAGCGGGAGGAGGAGAGACCCAGTACTTC | CASSPLAGGGETQYF